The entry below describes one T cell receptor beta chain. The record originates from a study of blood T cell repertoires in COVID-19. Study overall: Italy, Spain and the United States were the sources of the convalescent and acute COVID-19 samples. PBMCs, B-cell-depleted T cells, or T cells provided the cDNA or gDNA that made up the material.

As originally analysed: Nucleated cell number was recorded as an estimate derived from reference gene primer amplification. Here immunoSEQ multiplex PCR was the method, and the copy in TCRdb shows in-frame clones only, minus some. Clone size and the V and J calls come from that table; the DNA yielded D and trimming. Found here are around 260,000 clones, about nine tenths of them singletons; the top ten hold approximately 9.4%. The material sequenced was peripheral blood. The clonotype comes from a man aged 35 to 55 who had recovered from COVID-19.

CDR3 loop: CASSTGGWKPYEQYF. CDR3 DNA sequence: TGTGCCAGCAGCACCGGGGGATGGAAGCCCTACGAGCAGTACTTC. This chain connects TRBV7-9 to TRBJ2-7; tentatively, D is TRBD2 (6 bases). Per germline, CDR1 SEHNR and CDR2 FQNEAQ (reference sequence). CDR3 size: 15 residues. The V end lost 5 bases, the J end lost 2 bases, and 16 bases lay between the germline ends. The whole variable domain, remainder taken from reference TRBV7-9 and TRBJ2-7, is DTGVSQNPRHKITKRGQNVTFRCDPISEHNRLYWYRQTLGQGPEFLTYFQNEAQLEKSRLLSDRFSAERPKGSFSTLEIQRTEQGDSAMYLCASSTGGWKPYEQYFGPGTRLTVT.